A single sample is the source of the 10 T cell receptor beta chains below, sequenced in a study of T cell responses to AZD1222 COVID-19 vaccine (dated by TCRdb to about 2021). What this sample's time point label stands for: baseline before first vaccination. The library relied on the immunoSEQ multiplex PCR assay. TCRdb carries this immuneACCESS record with in-frame sequences only. Its versions omit some clonotypes, under half of them owing to an unresolved V gene in the studies checked, with the rest unexplained. The sample table records around 95,000 clones; roughly nine tenths of these occur just once. The ten largest clones capture more than 1.5% of the sample. The material sequenced was peripheral blood, taken on day 0 of AZD1222 vaccination. These receptors all come from an adult in good health.

V and J are TRBV5-4 and TRBJ2-2; 9 nucleotides match TRBD1. The J segment lost 3 bases and the V segment lost 3 bases, leaving 3 bases of the junction unmatched. CDR3 length equals 15 residues. Germline V gives CDR1 SGHNT, CDR2 YYREEE (reference sequence). The CDR3 protein is CASSSRDRDTGELFF. The CDR3 DNA reads TGTGCCAGCAGCTCCCGGGACAGGGACACCGGGGAGCTGTTTTTT.

The chain recombines TRBV6-4 with TRBJ2-1; D ambiguous. Germline CDR1 is MRHNA and CDR2 is SNTAGT. The CDR3 is made up of 13 amino acids. Trimming pared 5 bases from V and 6 bases from J, leaving 11 bases between. The CDR3 is CASSLGPVNEQFF. CDR3 nucleotides: TGTGCCAGCAGTCTAGGACCCGTCAATGAGCAGTTCTTC.

Concerning this clone itself: At the DNA level, this CDR3 is encoded by other sequences in the same sample as well. The chain links TRBV4-3 to TRBJ1-1, with TRBD1 matching over 8 bases. Germline assignment: CDR1 LGHNA and CDR2 YSLEER. V lost 1 base to trimming and J lost 5 bases; unmatched junction nucleotides: 6. This CDR3 region has 15 residues. The CDR3 DNA follows: TGCGCCAGCAGCCAAGTGGACAGGGATTGGACTGAAGCTTTCTTT. This sequence encodes CASSQVDRDWTEAFF.

The chain links TRBV28 to TRBJ1-1; D is uncertain. The CDR3 loop spans 15 amino acids. CDR1 MDHEN and CDR2 SYDVKM come from the germline V gene. The ends were cut back, 5 bases at V and 11 bases at J, with 24 bases in the middle. The CDR3 loop reads CASSPPRLNEEWAFF. In DNA form, the CDR3 reads TGTGCCAGCAGTCCCCCGCGCCTGAACGAGGAATGGGCTTTCTTT.

J is TRBJ2-7 and V is TRBV7-9; 8 nucleotides agree with TRBD1. The CDR3 spans 14 residues. With 5 bases clipped from V and 5 bases from J, the junction kept 8 bases outside the gene matches. Germline V CDR1 and CDR2: SEHNR, FQNEAQ (reference sequence). The CDR3 reads CASSLLAGGHEQYF. CDR3 DNA sequence: TGTGCCAGCAGCCTACTTGCAGGGGGCCACGAGCAGTACTTC.

The rearrangement joins TRBV27 to TRBJ2-4; possible D gene TRBD1, 6 bases. Deletions cut 4 bases from V and 7 bases from J, with 20 bases between. The CDR3 runs 16 residues. Germline loops: CDR1 MNHEY, CDR2 SMNVEV (reference sequence). CDR3 in amino acids: CASSSTRLGQLNIQYF. The CDR3 nucleotides read TGTGCCAGCAGTTCTACCCGATTAGGACAGCTGAACATTCAGTACTTC.

V gene TRBV27 combines with J gene TRBJ2-2, with D possibly TRBD2 on 6 matching bases. The CDR3 extends over 16 amino acids. V was cut by 5 bases and J by 6 bases, with 19 bases left in between. Germline assignment: CDR1 MNHEY and CDR2 SMNVEV (reference sequence). Here the CDR3 DNA reads TGTGCCAGCAGTGCGATATCTCTAGCGATCCCCGGGGAGCTGTTTTTT. This encodes CASSAISLAIPGELFF.

The rearrangement uses TRBV12-5 and TRBJ2-4; D is undetermined. Germline-derived CDR1 and CDR2 are LGHNT and FRNRAP. This CDR3 comprises 12 residues. Trimming took 7 bases from V and 4 from J, leaving 8 bases between them. The CDR3 region is CASAGRKNIQYF. CDR3 sequence (DNA): TGTGCTAGTGCCGGACGGAAAAACATTCAGTACTTC.

This clone appeared a few times. This is likely a read error, given that the CDR3 carries no conserved phenylalanine or tryptophan at its end. It is unclear where the CDR3 begins or ends on the DNA, so no DNA is shown, and the CDR3 is as TCRdb lists it. The chain couples TRBV29-1 to TRBJ2-7; the D segment call TRBD1 is taken from the table without a DNA check. The length of the CDR3 is 11 amino acids, counting both ends. The germline V gene encodes CDR1 SQVTM and CDR2 ANQGSEA. The CDR3 is CSVFQGATYSI.

The gene calls are TRBV19 and TRBJ1-1; TRBD1 is a possible D gene (6 bases). Germline CDR1 LNHDA, CDR2 SQIVND (reference sequence). The CDR3 contains 14 residues. With 1 base removed from V and 8 bases from J, the gap between germline ends came to 14 bases. The CDR3: CASSIVQGIGEAFF. The CDR3 bases are TGTGCCAGTAGTATAGTTCAGGGGATTGGAGAAGCTTTCTTT.